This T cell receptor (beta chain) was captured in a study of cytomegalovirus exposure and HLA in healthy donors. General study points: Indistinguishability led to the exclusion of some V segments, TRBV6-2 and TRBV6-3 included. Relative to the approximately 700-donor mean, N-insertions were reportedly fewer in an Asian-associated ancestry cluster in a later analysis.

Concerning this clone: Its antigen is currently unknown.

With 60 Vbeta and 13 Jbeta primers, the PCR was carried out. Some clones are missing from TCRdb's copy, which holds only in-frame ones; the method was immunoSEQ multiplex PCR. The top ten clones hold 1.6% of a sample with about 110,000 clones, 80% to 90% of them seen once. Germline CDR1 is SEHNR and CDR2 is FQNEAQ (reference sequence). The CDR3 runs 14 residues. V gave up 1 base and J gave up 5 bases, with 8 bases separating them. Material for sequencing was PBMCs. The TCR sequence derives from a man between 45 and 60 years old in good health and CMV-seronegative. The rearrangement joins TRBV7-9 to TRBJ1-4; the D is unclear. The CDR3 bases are TGTGCCAGCAGCTTAGGCGGGCGAAATGAAAAACTGTTTTTT. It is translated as CASSLGGRNEKLFF.